This T cell receptor (beta chain) was observed in a study of OX40 agonist ivuxolimab in advanced cancers. Concerning the study at large: Ivuxolimab was a fully human IgG2 agonistic monoclonal antibody targeting the costimulatory receptor OX40 (CD134). The monotherapy dose-escalation portion (N ≈ 50 patients) of the phase I ivuxolimab trial is reported in the paper. A male proportion of under 85% and a mean age of approximately 62 years, ranging from about 23 to 79, were recorded for the dose-escalation cohort. Intravenous ivuxolimab was administered to patients every 2 weeks at six dose levels: 0.01, 0.1, 0.3, 1.5, 3 and 10 mg/kg. Prior anti-PD-1, anti-PD-L1 or anti-CTLA-4 therapy was permitted, and checkpoint inhibitors had been received by under 50% of dose-escalation patients. Partial responses occurred in three dose-escalation patients, of whom one had hepatocellular carcinoma and two had cutaneous melanoma. Of the roughly 53 patients in dose escalation, about 20 had hepatocellular carcinoma, some 15 had melanoma, 9 had renal cell carcinoma and 9 had head and neck cancer. The point of sequencing TCRbeta in the periphery was to test whether ivuxolimab changed TCR sequence diversity and drove clonal T-cell expansion. Broader findings and caveats from the paper: Partial responders in the 0.1-3.0 mg/kg groups had among the lowest normalized peripheral clonal expansion, especially among CD8+ T cells. At doses of 0.1 to 3.0 mg/kg, clonal expansion of both CD4+ and CD8+ T cells in blood was seen between baseline and week 6. Low levels of normalized T-cell clonal expansion were also seen in some nonresponding patients. The antigen specificity of the clonally expanded peripheral T cells was not determined. After ivuxolimab, more expanded clones were found on average in CD8+ T cells than in CD4+ T cells.

Patients with autoimmune disease history or receiving systemic immunosuppression were excluded from the trial. Peripheral blood for TCR sequencing was collected from all dose cohorts at baseline, on cycle 4 day 1, and on cycle 7 day 1. The samples were taken from a phase I, first-in-human, multicenter, open-label dose-escalation trial of ivuxolimab. Adults with locally advanced or metastatic head and neck squamous cell, hepatocellular, melanoma or renal cell carcinoma were enrolled in the trial. Before TCR sequencing, CD4+ T cells and CD8+ T cells were sorted from peripheral blood as separate populations. With respect to this clone: Which antigen it targets is not known. No base quality values were provided; no much bigger clone lies one nucleotide off.

Trimming takes 2 bases off V and 4 bases off J; junction bases not matched to a gene: 5. CDR1 and CDR2 were assigned from the germline V gene (reference sequence) as SGHNT and YYREEE. The CDR3 runs 15 residues from the cysteine to the phenylalanine. The only DNA kept is the CDR3, 45 bases in frame from the first base. To sequence the TCRbeta CDR3 region, genomic DNA was isolated from the sorted cells. TCRbeta CDR3 regions were sequenced using the immunoSEQ Assay. Held by TCRdb, this immuneACCESS table contains in-frame sequences only and omits some clones. Under half of the omission traces to an unresolved V gene where checked; the cause of the rest is unknown. This sample gives about 100,000 clones in total; approximately 94% of them show up just once. Of the sample, less than 0.2% is held by the ten largest clones.

The sequence was obtained from an adult with an advanced solid tumor such as melanoma, head and neck, liver or kidney cancer. The sequencing used CD4+ or CD8+ T cells sorted from blood, collected in a trial of the OX40 agonist ivuxolimab. The rearranged segments are TRBV5-4 and TRBJ2-1; 8 bases in between match TRBD1. This receptor carries the CDR3 CASSFRTGSYNEQFF. Here is the DNA: TGTGCCAGCAGCTTTCGGACAGGGTCGTACAATGAGCAGTTCTTC.